Below, 15 T cell receptor beta chains from the same sample are listed, as sequenced in a study of beta chain features in type 1 diabetes. Sequencing targeted expressed TCRB transcripts, as all isolated RNA had been reverse transcribed. Libraries were prepared by immunoSEQ multiplex PCR; TCRdb keeps only in-frame clonotypes and omits some of them. Among approximately 380,000 clones, around 16% were seen once, and the ten largest hold approximately 0.019%. Specimen: naive CD4+ T cells from blood. The receptors shown here come from a woman under 30 in good health.

The chain recombines TRBV28 with TRBJ2-7; a possible D gene is TRBD2 (7 bases). The CDR3 is made up of 15 amino acids. The V end lost 7 bases, the J end lost 2 bases, and 18 bases lay between the germline ends. Germline loops: CDR1 MDHEN, CDR2 SYDVKM. This CDR3 is CASTPGGGRTYEQYF. CDR3 sequence (DNA): TGTGCCAGCACCCCGGGGGGCGGGAGAACCTACGAGCAGTACTTC.

The chain links TRBV7-2 to TRBJ1-2; D might be TRBD1 (5 bases). Germline CDR1 reads SGHTA; CDR2 reads FQGNSA. The CDR3 is 14 residues long. V gave up 1 base and J gave up 2 bases, with 8 bases separating them. CDR3 protein: CASSLGPGNYGYTF. As DNA, the CDR3 is TGTGCCAGCAGCTTAGGCCCAGGGAACTATGGCTACACCTTC.

This clone was found a few times. The rearrangement joins TRBV29-1 to TRBJ2-1; weak D call: TRBD1 (5 bases). Germline CDR1 reads SQVTM; CDR2 reads ANQGSEA. This CDR3 spans 14 amino acids. With 7 bases removed from V and 0 bases from J, the gap between germline ends came to 13 bases. This CDR3 is CSGQTQGSYNEQFF. The CDR3 nucleotides read TGCAGCGGACAGACCCAAGGCTCCTACAATGAGCAGTTCTTC.

This clone was detected a few times. The chain uses TRBV30 and TRBJ2-7; a weak D match, TRBD2 (5 bases). The V and J ends lost 3 bases and 1 base respectively, with 10 bases between them. The V gene's germline CDR1 is GTSNPN and CDR2 SVGIG (reference sequence). This CDR3 is built from 13 residues. Here the CDR3 reads CAWRSGSSYEQYF. The CDR3, as DNA: TGTGCCTGGAGGAGCGGAAGTTCCTACGAGCAGTACTTC.

A few counts support this clone. V and J are TRBV14 and TRBJ2-4, with TRBD2 identical over 10 bases. CDR3 size: 18 residues. The trim removed 2 bases at V and 0 bases at J, leaving 7 bases unmatched. Germline-derived CDR1 and CDR2 are SGHDN and FVKESK. In DNA form, the CDR3 reads TGTGCCAGCAGCCAAATAACAGCGGGAGGGTTAGCCAAAAACATTCAGTACTTC. This translates into CASSQITAGGLAKNIQYF.

This clone was recorded a few times. This chain links TRBV30 with TRBJ1-5, with unresolved D. Germline lookup yields CDR1 GTSNPN and CDR2 SVGIG (reference sequence). V dropped 2 bases and J dropped 7 bases, with 12 bases sitting between them. This CDR3 region has 13 residues. DNA of the CDR3: TGTGCCTGGAGTAAACAAGACGGGCAGCCCCAGCATTTT. This encodes CAWSKQDGQPQHF.

This clone showed up just a few times. The CDR3 coding sequence is TGTGCCAGCAGTTCGGAGGGAGATACGCAGTATTTT. Its translation: CASSSEGDTQYF. This sequence joins TRBV27 and TRBJ2-3, with D perhaps TRBD2 (6 bases). Germline V gives CDR1 MNHEY, CDR2 SMNVEV (reference sequence). The V end was cut by 4 bases, the J end by 5 bases, with 7 bases between. This CDR3 region has 12 residues.

The chain links TRBV9 to TRBJ2-7, with 10 bases aligning to TRBD1. V was clipped by 2 bases and J by 3 bases; unmatched bases: 5. The CDR3 runs to 15 residues. The germline V gene has CDR1 SGDLS and CDR2 YYNGEE. The CDR3, as DNA: TGTGCCAGCAGCGTTAGAGGGGACAGGGGCTACGAGCAGTACTTC. As protein: CASSVRGDRGYEQYF.

This clone was picked up a small number of times. This chain uses TRBV4-1 with TRBJ1-2; tentative D call: TRBD1 (5 bases). The CDR3 totals 15 residues. Trimming took 0 bases from V and 5 from J, leaving 13 bases between them. In germline, CDR1 is MGHRA, CDR2 YSYEKL. CDR3: CASSQDAGKGYGYTF. The CDR3 coding sequence is TGCGCCAGCAGCCAAGATGCGGGGAAGGGGTATGGCTACACCTTC.

This clone appeared a few times. The rearrangement uses TRBV7-2 and TRBJ2-2, with TRBD1 identical over 9 bases. Germline V CDR1 and CDR2: SGHTA, FQGNSA. CDR3 length: 14 residues. Losses at the gene ends were 3 bases for V and 6 bases for J; bases not matched to a gene: 2. The CDR3 DNA reads as TGTGCCAGCAGCTTGACAGGGGGAGCCGGGGAGCTGTTTTTT. This sequence encodes CASSLTGGAGELFF. The full variable domain, completed using reference TRBV7-2 and TRBJ2-2, is GAGVSQSPSNKVTEKGKDVELRCDPISGHTALYWYRQSLGQGLEFLIYFQGNSAPDKSGLPSDRFSAERTGGSVSTLTIQRTQQEDSAVYLCASSLTGGAGELFFGEGSRLTVL.

Worth noting for this clone: Different DNA sequences within this sample yield the same CDR3. J is TRBJ1-2 and V is TRBV30; D ambiguous. From germline, CDR1 is GTSNPN and CDR2 SVGIG (reference sequence). This CDR3 contains 11 residues. V gave up 5 bases and J gave up 2 bases, with 6 bases separating them. For the CDR3, the DNA is TGTGCCTGGGGACTGAACTATGGCTACACCTTC. Protein sequence: CAWGLNYGYTF.

The V gene is TRBV19, the J gene TRBJ2-7; D might be TRBD1 (6 bases). V lost 4 bases to trimming and J lost 0 bases, with 16 bases between them. CDR3 length: 16 residues. Germline V gives CDR1 LNHDA, CDR2 SQIVND (reference sequence). This CDR3 is CASSTPTGTPSYEQYF. The CDR3 coding sequence is TGTGCCAGTAGTACCCCGACAGGAACACCCTCCTACGAGCAGTACTTC.

There are a few counts of this clone. The chain recombines TRBV7-8 with TRBJ2-5; 7 bases agree with TRBD2. The CDR3 runs 14 residues. With V trimmed by 3 bases and J by 2 bases, 3 bases remained unmatched. CDR1 is SGHVS, CDR2 FQNEAQ, per germline. The CDR3 is CASSLRERQETQYF. The CDR3 region has the DNA TGTGCCAGCAGCTTGCGGGAGAGGCAAGAGACCCAGTACTTC.

The rearrangement links TRBV7-9 to TRBJ1-5; possible D gene TRBD1, 6 bases. Germline values: CDR1 SEHNR, CDR2 FQNEAQ (reference sequence). This CDR3 is built from 14 residues. V gave up 3 bases and J gave up 7 bases, with 13 bases separating them. The CDR3 region has the DNA TGTGCCAGCAGCTTTACAGGGTTCGGCCAGCCCCAGCATTTT. As protein: CASSFTGFGQPQHF.

In this sample, this clone turned up a few times. This chain connects TRBV2 to TRBJ2-3, with D perhaps matching TRBD1 (6 bases). Germline-derived CDR1 and CDR2 are SNHLY and FYNNEI. The ends were cut back, 1 base at V and 2 bases at J, with 10 bases in the middle. There are 15 residues in the CDR3. The CDR3 is CASSEGTDPTDTQYF. DNA for the CDR3: TGTGCCAGCAGTGAAGGGACAGACCCCACAGATACGCAGTATTTT.